These 15 T cell receptor beta chains were sequenced from one sample in a study of T cells after yellow fever vaccination. In TCRdb, the 5' RACE reads were re-called with MiXCR into one record per CDR3 protein. The table has some 300,000 distinct CDR3 sequences, around 10% seen once. The material was CD4+ T cells sorted from PBMCs, obtained 5 days after the yellow fever booster vaccination. These receptor sequences come from a man between 18 and 29 years old who received the YFV17D yellow fever vaccine.

The chain is built from TRBV28 and TRBJ2-7; TRBD1 might be the D (6 bases). The length of the CDR3 is 14 residues. Deletions cut 2 bases from V and 3 bases from J, with 11 bases between. The V gene's germline CDR1 is MDHEN and CDR2 SYDVKM. The CDR3 sequence: CASSLLTGNYEQYF. Here the CDR3 DNA reads TGTGCCAGCAGTTTACTGACAGGAAACTACGAGCAGTACTTC.

The V gene is TRBV7-2, the J gene TRBJ2-5; D may be TRBD1 or TRBD2 (7 bases each). The CDR3 has 14 residues. Germline V gene lookup returns CDR1 SGHTA and CDR2 FQGNSA. V lost 5 bases, J lost 0 bases, and 10 bases lay in between. CDR3 in amino acids: CASSQGGNQETQYF. Written as DNA, the CDR3 is TGTGCCAGCAGCCAGGGGGGGAACCAAGAGACCCAGTACTTC.

The V call is TRBV18, the J call TRBJ2-5; the D call may be TRBD1 or TRBD2 (5 bases each). The CDR3 is 15 residues long. CDR1 and CDR2 from the germline V gene are KGHSH and LQKENI. V lost 3 bases, J lost 4 bases, and 15 bases lay in between. This CDR3 is CASSPQGPPTETQYF. CDR3 DNA: TGTGCCAGCTCACCCCAGGGACCCCCAACAGAGACCCAGTACTTC.

Only a few counts were recorded for this clonotype. The chain combines TRBV6-6 with TRBJ1-5; TRBD1 is a possible D gene (5 bases). Trimming removed 11 bases at V and 1 base at J, with 12 bases between. The germline CDR1 and CDR2 sequences are MNHNY and SVGAGI (reference sequence). This CDR3 contains 13 residues. CDR3 amino acids: CAREGLSNQPQHF. As DNA, the CDR3 is TGTGCCCGAGAGGGGTTGAGCAATCAGCCCCAGCATTTT.

This clonotype occurred many times. The chain is built from TRBV7-6 and TRBJ2-2; 8 bases fit TRBD2. This CDR3 has 16 residues. The germline CDR1 and CDR2 sequences are SGHVS and FNYEAQ. V was pared by 5 bases and J by 0 bases, with 5 bases of the junction left unmatched. The CDR3 DNA sequence: TGTGCCAGCAGCCCCCGGACTAGCTCGAACACCGGGGAGCTGTTTTTT. It yields the protein CASSPRTSSNTGELFF.

This chain uses TRBV20-1 with TRBJ2-7; 8 bases are a match to TRBD2. The germline V gene has CDR1 DFQATT and CDR2 SNEGSKA (reference sequence). The J segment lost 4 bases and the V segment lost 3 bases, leaving 11 bases of the junction unmatched. This CDR3 contains 15 residues. CDR3 region: CSASGPGGAGYEQYF. The CDR3 DNA is TGCAGTGCTAGTGGACCCGGGGGGGCGGGGTACGAGCAGTACTTC.

This clonotype was counted only a few times. This chain links TRBV5-1 with TRBJ1-6, with D perhaps TRBD1 (5 bases). Looked up from germline, CDR1 is SGHRS and CDR2 is YFSETQ. This CDR3 contains 16 residues. Trimming took off 4 bases at V and 14 bases at J, with 25 bases between the two ends. The CDR3 protein is CASSPGTGRQPWALHF. CDR3 in DNA: TGCGCCAGCAGCCCTGGGACGGGGAGACAACCCTGGGCCCTCCACTTT.

V is TRBV5-1 and J is TRBJ2-5; either TRBD1 or TRBD2 may fit D (6 bases each). The CDR3 consists of 17 residues. CDR1 SGHRS and CDR2 YFSETQ come from the germline V gene. V was clipped by 2 bases and J by 4 bases, with 21 bases between them. The CDR3 nucleotides read TGCGCCAGCAGCTTTGCCGCGCCGGGGGCCTCGAGAGAGACCCAGTACTTC. Encoded protein: CASSFAAPGASRETQYF.

The chain employs TRBV7-2 and TRBJ2-1; maybe TRBD2 (7 bases). Germline V gene sequence: CDR1 SGHTA, CDR2 FQGNSA. V gave up 4 bases and J gave up 0 bases, with 16 bases separating them. The CDR3 consists of 17 residues. The DNA of the CDR3 is TGTGCCAGCAGCTGGACGGCGGGGGCGGGCTCCTACAATGAGCAGTTCTTC. This codes for CASSWTAGAGSYNEQFF. The full variable domain, in which reference TRBV7-2 and TRBJ2-1 provide the parts outside the CDR3, is GAGVSQSPSNKVTEKGKDVELRCDPISGHTALYWYRQSLGQGLEFLIYFQGNSAPDKSGLPSDRFSAERTGGSVSTLTIQRTQQEDSAVYLCASSWTAGAGSYNEQFFGPGTRLTVL.

The gene calls are TRBV19 and TRBJ2-5; D remains unclear. This CDR3 is built from 14 residues. The V gene's germline CDR1 is LNHDA and CDR2 SQIVND (reference sequence). The V gene lost 6 bases and the J gene lost 5 bases, with 16 bases spanning the gap. CDR3: CASRYSAVGETQYF. The CDR3 nucleotides read TGTGCCAGTAGGTATTCGGCGGTTGGGGAGACCCAGTACTTC.

This clonotype was observed at least ten times. The chain carries TRBV11-1 and TRBJ2-2, with TRBD2 identical over 8 bases. This CDR3 is 14 amino acids long. J was trimmed by 6 bases and V by 5 bases; bases with no gene match: 5. Germline V CDR1 and CDR2: SGHAT, FQDESV (reference sequence). The CDR3 DNA sequence: TGTGCCAGCAGCCTCGGGGGGGGAGCCGGGGAGCTGTTTTTT. Translation gives CASSLGGGAGELFF.

The sample holds many counts of this clonotype. The rearrangement joins TRBV12-3 or TRBV12-4 to TRBJ2-5, with 11 bases identical to TRBD2. CDR3 length: 15 residues. The V gene end was trimmed by 6 bases and the J gene end by 1 base; junction bases not matched to a gene: 4. CDR3 nucleotide sequence: TGTGCCAGCAGCCCTAGCGGGGGGCTCCAAGAGACCCAGTACTTC. Its translation is CASSPSGGLQETQYF.

This clonotype was seen many times. The rearrangement links TRBV5-1 to TRBJ2-5; weak D call: TRBD1 (5 bases). CDR3 length: 13 amino acids. V was shortened by 2 bases and J by 5 bases, with 10 bases between the two germline ends. Germline CDR1 reads SGHRS; CDR2 reads YFSETQ. CDR3 region: CASSFGSGETQYF. The CDR3 region has the DNA TGCGCCAGCAGCTTCGGGTCAGGGGAGACCCAGTACTTC.

The table lists this clonotype with a few counts. V is TRBV6-1 and J is TRBJ2-6, with D unresolved. The germline V gene has CDR1 MNHNS and CDR2 SASEGT. The V gene lost 6 bases and the J gene lost 4 bases, with 7 bases spanning the gap. This CDR3 has 13 amino acids. The CDR3 loop is CASSQRGANVLTF. In nucleotides, the CDR3 is TGTGCCAGCAGCCAACGGGGGGCCAACGTCCTGACTTTC.

The sample holds many counts of this clonotype. The V call is TRBV5-1, the J call TRBJ2-7; the D is unclear. The CDR3 extends over 14 amino acids. The V end lost 5 bases, the J end lost 0 bases, and 12 bases lay between the germline ends. The germline V gene encodes CDR1 SGHRS and CDR2 YFSETQ. The CDR3 is CASSRGELSYEQYF. CDR3 DNA: TGCGCCAGCAGTCGTGGGGAACTCTCCTACGAGCAGTACTTC.